This T cell receptor (beta chain) was sequenced for a study of blood T cell repertoires in COVID-19. Turning to the study itself: The samples span acute and convalescent COVID-19 from the United States, Italy and Spain. From T cells, B-cell-depleted T cells, or PBMCs came the material, which was cDNA or gDNA.

Some clones are missing from TCRdb's copy, which holds only in-frame ones; the method was immunoSEQ multiplex PCR. The data contain around 200,000 clones, approximately 91% of them singletons. Unmatched junction bases numbered 9, after V lost 3 bases and J lost 8 bases. This CDR3 contains 16 residues. The V gene's germline CDR1 is LNHNV and CDR2 YYDKDF (reference sequence). The sample was peripheral blood. This TCR was recovered from a man younger than 35 with active or convalescent COVID-19. This chain links TRBV15 with TRBJ1-4; 10 positions match TRBD1. For the CDR3, the DNA is TGTGCCACCAGCAGGGAATCCGGGACAGGGGAAGAAAAACTGTTTTTT. Its protein product is CATSRESGTGEEKLFF.